This T cell receptor (beta chain) derives from a study of T cell responses to AZD1222 COVID-19 vaccine. This CDR3 spans 15 amino acids. V lost 6 bases and J 4 bases, leaving 15 bases between the germline ends. Germline V gene lookup returns CDR1 MNHEY and CDR2 SMNVEV (reference sequence). Assay used: immunoSEQ multiplex PCR; TCRdb lists only in-frame clones, some missing. The sample includes about 100,000 clones, around 87% of them seen just once. To note about this clone: What it recognizes is unknown.

Study results and limitations: In a largely white British group with more females than males, clonal diversity was possibly underestimated.

V is TRBV27 and J is TRBJ1-4, with a tentative D call TRBD1 (6 bases). The sample was peripheral blood, taken 28 days after the second AZD1222 dose. The receptor comes from an adult who received the AZD1222 COVID-19 vaccine. The CDR3 nucleotides are TGTGCCAGCAGCTCCTTGGGGGCTTTTAATGAAAAACTGTTTTTT. This codes for CASSSLGAFNEKLFF.